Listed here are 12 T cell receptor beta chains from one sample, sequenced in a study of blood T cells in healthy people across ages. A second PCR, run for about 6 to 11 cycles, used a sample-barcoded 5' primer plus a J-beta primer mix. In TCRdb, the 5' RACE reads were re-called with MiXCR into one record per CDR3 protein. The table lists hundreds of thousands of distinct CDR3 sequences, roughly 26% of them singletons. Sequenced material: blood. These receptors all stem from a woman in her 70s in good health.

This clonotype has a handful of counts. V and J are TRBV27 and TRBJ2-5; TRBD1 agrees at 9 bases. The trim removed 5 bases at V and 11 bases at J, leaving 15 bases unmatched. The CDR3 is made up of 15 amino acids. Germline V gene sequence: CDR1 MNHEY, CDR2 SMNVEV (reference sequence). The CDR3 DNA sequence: TGTGCCAGCAGTATTCGACAGGGGGTTACGGGGGAGCAGTACTTC. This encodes CASSIRQGVTGEQYF.

The chain's CDR3 is CASSQDSREKLFF. The DNA of the CDR3 is TGTGCCAGCAGCCAAGATTCACGGGAAAAACTGTTTTTT. The J gene is TRBJ1-4, the V gene TRBV3-1; no firm D call. V lost 0 bases, J lost 8 bases, and 7 bases lay in between. The CDR3 runs 13 residues. CDR1 and CDR2 (germline): LGHDT, YNNKEL (reference sequence).

The CDR3 sequence: CASSSSASRTDTQYF. Here the CDR3 DNA reads TGTGCCAGCAGCTCTTCCGCTAGCCGCACAGATACGCAGTATTTT. The V and J genes are TRBV7-2 and TRBJ2-3; tentatively, D is TRBD2 (5 bases). The CDR3 totals 15 residues. V was clipped by 4 bases and J by 1 base, with 12 bases between them. Germline loops: CDR1 SGHTA, CDR2 FQGNSA.

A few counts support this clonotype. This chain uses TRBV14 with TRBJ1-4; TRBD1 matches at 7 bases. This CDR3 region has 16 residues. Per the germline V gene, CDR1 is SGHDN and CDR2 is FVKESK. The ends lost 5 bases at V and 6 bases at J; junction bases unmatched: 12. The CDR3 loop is CASSYLRDSPHEKLFF. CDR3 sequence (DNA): TGTGCCAGCAGCTACCTCCGGGACAGCCCTCATGAAAAACTGTTTTTT.

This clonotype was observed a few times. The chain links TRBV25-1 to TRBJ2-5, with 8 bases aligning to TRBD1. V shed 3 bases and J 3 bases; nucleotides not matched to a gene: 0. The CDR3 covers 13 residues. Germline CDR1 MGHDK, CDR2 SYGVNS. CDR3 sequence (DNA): TGTGCCAGCAGTGAGACAGGGGAAGAGACCCAGTACTTC. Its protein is CASSETGEETQYF. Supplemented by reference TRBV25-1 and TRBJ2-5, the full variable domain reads EADIYQTPRYLVIGTGKKITLECSQTMGHDKMYWYQQDPGMELHLIHYSYGVNSTEKGDLSSESTVSRIRTEHFPLTLESARPSHTSQYLCASSETGEETQYFGPGTRLLVL.

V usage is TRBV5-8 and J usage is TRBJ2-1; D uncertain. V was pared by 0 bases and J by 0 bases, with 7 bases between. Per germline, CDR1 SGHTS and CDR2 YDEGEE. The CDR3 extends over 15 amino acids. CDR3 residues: CASSLAPSSYNEQFF. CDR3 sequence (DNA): TGTGCCAGCAGCTTGGCCCCGAGCTCCTACAATGAGCAGTTCTTC.

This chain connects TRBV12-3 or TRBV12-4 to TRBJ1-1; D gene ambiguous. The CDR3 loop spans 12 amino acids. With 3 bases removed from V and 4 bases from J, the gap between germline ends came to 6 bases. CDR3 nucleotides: TGTGCCAGCAGTTTTTTGGTCACTGAAGCTTTCTTT. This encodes CASSFLVTEAFF.

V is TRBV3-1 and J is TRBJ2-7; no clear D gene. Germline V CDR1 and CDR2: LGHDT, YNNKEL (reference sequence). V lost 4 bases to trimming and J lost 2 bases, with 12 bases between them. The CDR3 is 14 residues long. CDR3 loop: CASSPPRNTYEQYF. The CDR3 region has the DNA TGTGCCAGCAGCCCCCCCAGGAACACCTACGAGCAGTACTTC.

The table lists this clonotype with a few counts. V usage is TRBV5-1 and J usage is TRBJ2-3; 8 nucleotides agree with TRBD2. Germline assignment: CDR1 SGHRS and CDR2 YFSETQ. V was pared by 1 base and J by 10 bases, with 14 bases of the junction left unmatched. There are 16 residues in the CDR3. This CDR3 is CASSLQSRGRPDAQYF. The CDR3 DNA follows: TGCGCCAGCAGCTTGCAGTCACGCGGGAGGCCCGATGCGCAGTATTTT.

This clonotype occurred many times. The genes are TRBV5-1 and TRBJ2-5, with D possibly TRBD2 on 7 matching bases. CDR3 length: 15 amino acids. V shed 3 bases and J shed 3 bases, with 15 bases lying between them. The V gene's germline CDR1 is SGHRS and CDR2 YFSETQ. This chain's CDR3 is CASSSSGQWEETQYF. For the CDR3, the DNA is TGCGCCAGCAGCTCTAGCGGACAGTGGGAAGAGACCCAGTACTTC.

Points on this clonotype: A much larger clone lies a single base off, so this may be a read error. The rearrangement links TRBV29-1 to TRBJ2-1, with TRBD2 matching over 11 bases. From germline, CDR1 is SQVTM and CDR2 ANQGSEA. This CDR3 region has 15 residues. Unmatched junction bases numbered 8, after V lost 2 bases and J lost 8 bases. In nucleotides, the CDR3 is TGCAGCGTTGAACTATCTAGCGGGAGGATTTATGAGCAGTTCTTC. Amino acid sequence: CSVELSSGRIYEQFF.

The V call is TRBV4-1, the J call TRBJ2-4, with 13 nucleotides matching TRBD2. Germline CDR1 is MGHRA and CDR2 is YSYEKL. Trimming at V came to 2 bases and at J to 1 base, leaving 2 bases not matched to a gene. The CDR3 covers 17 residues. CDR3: CASSQPTSGGAKNIQYF. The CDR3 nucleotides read TGCGCCAGCAGCCAACCGACTAGCGGGGGGGCCAAAAACATTCAGTACTTC.